Included here is one T cell receptor (beta chain) sequence, with context. The sample comes from a study of cytomegalovirus exposure and HLA in healthy donors. Primers for the PCR totalled 60 Vbeta and 13 Jbeta. Assay used: immunoSEQ multiplex PCR; TCRdb lists only in-frame clones, some missing. Of tens of thousands of clones in the sample, 80% were seen once. In germline, CDR1 is SGHVS, CDR2 FNYEAQ. V was pared by 4 bases and J by 0 bases, with 3 bases of the junction left unmatched. This CDR3 contains 15 residues. The sample was PBMCs. The source is a man aged 45-65 years in good health and CMV-seropositive. The rearrangement links TRBV7-6 to TRBJ2-1; TRBD1 aligns across 7 bases. The CDR3 region has the DNA TGTGCCAGCAGCTCAGCAGGGGGCTCCTACAATGAGCAGTTCTTC. Protein: CASSSAGGSYNEQFF.